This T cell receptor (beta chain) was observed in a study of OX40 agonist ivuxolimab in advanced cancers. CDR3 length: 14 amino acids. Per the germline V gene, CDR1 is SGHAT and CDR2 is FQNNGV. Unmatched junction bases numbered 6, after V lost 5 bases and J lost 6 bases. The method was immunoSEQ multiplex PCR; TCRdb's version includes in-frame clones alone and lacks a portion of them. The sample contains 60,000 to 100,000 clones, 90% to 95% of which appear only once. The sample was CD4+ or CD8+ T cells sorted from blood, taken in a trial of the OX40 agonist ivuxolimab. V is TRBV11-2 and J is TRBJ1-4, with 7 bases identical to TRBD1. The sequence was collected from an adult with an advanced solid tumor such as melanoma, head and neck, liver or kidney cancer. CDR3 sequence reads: CASSLTGLDEKLFF. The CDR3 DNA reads TGTGCCAGCAGCCTGACAGGGCTTGATGAAAAACTGTTTTTT.